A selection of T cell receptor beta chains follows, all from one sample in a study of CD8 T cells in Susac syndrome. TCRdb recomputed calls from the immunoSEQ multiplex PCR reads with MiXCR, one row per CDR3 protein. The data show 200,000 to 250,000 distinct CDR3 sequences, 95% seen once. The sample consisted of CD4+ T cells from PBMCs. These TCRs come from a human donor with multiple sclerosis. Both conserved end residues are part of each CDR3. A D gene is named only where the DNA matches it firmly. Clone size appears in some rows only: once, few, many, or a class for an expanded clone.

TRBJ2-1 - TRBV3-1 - CASSPQHGAGEQFF TGTGCCAGCAGCCCCCAGCACGGGGCAGGCGAGCAGTTCTTC
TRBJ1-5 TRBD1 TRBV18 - CASSLGQASNQPQHF TGTGCCAGCTCCCTAGGACAGGCTAGCAATCAGCCCCAGCATTTT
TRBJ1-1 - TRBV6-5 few CASSLTPMNTEAFF TGTGCCAGCAGTTTGACACCTATGAACACTGAAGCTTTCTTT
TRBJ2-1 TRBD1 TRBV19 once CASTGQGNNEQFF TGTGCCAGTACCGGACAGGGTAACAATGAGCAGTTCTTC
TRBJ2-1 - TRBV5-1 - CASSNPGALHNEQFF TGCGCCAGCAGCAACCCGGGGGCCCTCCACAATGAGCAGTTCTTC
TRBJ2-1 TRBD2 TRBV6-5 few CASSSGLAGVYEQFF TGTGCCAGCAGTTCGGGACTAGCGGGAGTTTATGAGCAGTTCTTC
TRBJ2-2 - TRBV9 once CASSVPTGANTGELFF TGTGCCAGCAGCGTCCCTACGGGAGCGAACACCGGGGAGCTGTTTTTT
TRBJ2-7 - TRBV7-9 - CASSTWLSRGGDEQYF TGTGCCAGCAGTACCTGGCTATCCAGAGGAGGGGACGAGCAGTACTTC
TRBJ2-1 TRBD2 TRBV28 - CASSPGRARVDEQFF TGTGCCAGCAGTCCCGGGAGGGCCAGGGTAGATGAGCAGTTCTTC
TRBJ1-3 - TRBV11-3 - CASSFSSFSGNTIYF TGTGCCAGCAGCTTCTCATCCTTCTCTGGAAACACCATATATTTT
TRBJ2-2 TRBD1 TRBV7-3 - CASSFDRVNTGELFF TGTGCCAGCAGCTTTGACAGGGTTAACACCGGGGAGCTGTTTTTT
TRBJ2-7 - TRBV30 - CAWSASGPVLSYEQYF TGTGCCTGGAGTGCCTCCGGCCCAGTGCTCTCCTACGAGCAGTACTTC
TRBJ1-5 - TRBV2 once CASSEVRGHNQPQHF TGTGCCAGCAGTGAAGTGAGGGGTCACAATCAGCCCCAGCATTTT
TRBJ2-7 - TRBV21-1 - CASSKGRQSSYEQYF TGTGCCAGCAGCAAAGGGAGACAGAGCTCCTACGAGCAGTACTTC
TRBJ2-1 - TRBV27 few CASSLAGSYNEQFF TGTGCCAGCAGTTTAGCGGGTTCCTACAATGAGCAGTTCTTC
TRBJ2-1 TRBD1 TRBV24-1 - CATSDYAGGNNEQFF TGTGCCACCAGTGATTACGCAGGGGGCAACAATGAGCAGTTCTTC
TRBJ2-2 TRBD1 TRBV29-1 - CSVDSPTGRNTGELFF TGCAGCGTTGATTCCCCGACAGGGAGGAACACCGGGGAGCTGTTTTTT
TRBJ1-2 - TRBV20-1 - CSAVQGIGYTF TGCAGTGCTGTACAGGGTATCGGCTACACCTTC
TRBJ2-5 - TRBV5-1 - CASSLDGGSTSTQYF TGCGCCAGCAGCTTGGATGGGGGAAGTACATCAACCCAGTACTTC
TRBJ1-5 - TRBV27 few CASSFKGNQPQHF TGTGCCAGCAGTTTTAAGGGCAATCAGCCCCAGCATTTT
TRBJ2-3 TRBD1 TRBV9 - CASSVLQGAGDTQYF TGTGCCAGCAGCGTGCTGCAGGGGGCTGGAGATACGCAGTATTTT
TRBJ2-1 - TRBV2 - CASSDLGYGEQFF TGTGCCAGCAGTGACCTTGGCTACGGTGAGCAGTTCTTC
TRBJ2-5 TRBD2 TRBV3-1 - CASSPSAGWQTQYF TGTGCCAGCAGCCCCTCAGCGGGGTGGCAGACCCAGTACTTC
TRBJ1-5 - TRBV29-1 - CSARKPVFSNQPQHF TGCAGCGCTCGTAAACCGGTGTTCAGCAATCAGCCCCAGCATTTT
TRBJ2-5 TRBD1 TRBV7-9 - CASYKGDSQETQYF TGTGCCAGCTACAAGGGGGACAGCCAAGAGACCCAGTACTTC
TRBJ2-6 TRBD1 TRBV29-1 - CSVDTGQGAGANVLTF TGCAGCGTTGATACGGGACAGGGGGCTGGGGCCAACGTCCTGACTTTC
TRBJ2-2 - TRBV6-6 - CASSSPRNTGELFF TGTGCCAGCAGTTCTCCACGGAACACCGGGGAGCTGTTTTTT
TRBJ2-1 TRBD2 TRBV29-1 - CSGAVAGLPNEQFF TGCAGCGGAGCCGTAGCGGGCCTTCCCAATGAGCAGTTCTTC
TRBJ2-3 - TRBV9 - CASSPPSGGSTDTQYF TGTGCCAGCAGCCCCCCCTCGGGCGGGAGCACAGATACGCAGTATTTT
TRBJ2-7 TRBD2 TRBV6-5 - CASSQTSGRRYEQYF TGTGCCAGCAGTCAGACTAGCGGGAGGAGATACGAGCAGTACTTC
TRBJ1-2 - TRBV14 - CASSPLAGQATSTF TGTGCCAGCAGCCCCCTTGCGGGACAAGCGACAAGCACCTTC
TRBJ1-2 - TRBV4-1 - CASSQDSQGAYGYTF TGCGCCAGCAGCCAAGATTCCCAGGGTGCCTATGGCTACACCTTC
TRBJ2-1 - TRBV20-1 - CSARDFSSYNEQFF TGCAGTGCTAGAGACTTCAGCTCCTACAATGAGCAGTTCTTC
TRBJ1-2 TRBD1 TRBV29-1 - CSVESDRVDYGYTF TGCAGCGTTGAGTCGGACAGGGTCGACTATGGCTACACCTTC
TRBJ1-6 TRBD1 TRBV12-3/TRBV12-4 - CASSSGTGTSPLHF TGTGCCAGCAGTTCCGGGACAGGGACTTCACCCCTCCACTTT
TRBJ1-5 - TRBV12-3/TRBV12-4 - CASSSHRGQHF TGTGCCAGCAGTTCACACCGGGGCCAGCATTTT
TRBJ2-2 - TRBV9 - CASGRTGELFF TGTGCCAGCGGGAGAACCGGGGAGCTGTTTTTT
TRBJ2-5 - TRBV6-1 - CASSLNGGQETQYF TGTGCCAGCAGCCTGAACGGGGGACAAGAGACCCAGTACTTC
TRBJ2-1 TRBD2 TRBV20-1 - CSARLAGGYNEQFF TGCAGTGCTAGACTAGCGGGGGGCTACAATGAGCAGTTCTTC
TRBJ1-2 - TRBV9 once CASSAYDLKAGGYTF TGTGCCAGCAGCGCATATGACCTTAAAGCAGGCGGCTACACCTTC
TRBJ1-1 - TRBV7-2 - CASSPWPPRVNTEAFF TGTGCCAGCAGCCCATGGCCGCCCAGGGTAAACACTGAAGCTTTCTTT
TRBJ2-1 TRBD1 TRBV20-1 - CSAPGQGEHEQFF TGCAGTGCACCGGGACAGGGGGAGCATGAGCAGTTCTTC
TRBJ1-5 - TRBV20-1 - CSAAIQENQPQHF TGCAGTGCCGCCATTCAGGAAAATCAGCCCCAGCATTTT
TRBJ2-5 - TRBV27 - CASRPWGTSQETQYF TGTGCCAGCAGACCTTGGGGGACATCGCAAGAGACCCAGTACTTC
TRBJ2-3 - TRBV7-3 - CASSLGGEITDTQYF TGTGCCAGCAGCTTAGGCGGGGAGATCACAGATACGCAGTATTTT
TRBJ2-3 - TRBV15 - CATSTSADTQYF TGTGCCACTTCTACTAGTGCAGATACGCAGTATTTT
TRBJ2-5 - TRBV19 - CASSTSGPGETQYF TGTGCCAGTAGTACAAGCGGCCCCGGGGAGACCCAGTACTTC
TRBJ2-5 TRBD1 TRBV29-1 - CSVVFLRQGGQETQYF TGCAGCGTTGTTTTTTTGAGACAGGGGGGACAAGAGACCCAGTACTTC
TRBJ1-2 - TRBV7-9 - CLITRIGGNGYTF TGTCTTATCACGAGAATCGGTGGGAATGGCTACACCTTC